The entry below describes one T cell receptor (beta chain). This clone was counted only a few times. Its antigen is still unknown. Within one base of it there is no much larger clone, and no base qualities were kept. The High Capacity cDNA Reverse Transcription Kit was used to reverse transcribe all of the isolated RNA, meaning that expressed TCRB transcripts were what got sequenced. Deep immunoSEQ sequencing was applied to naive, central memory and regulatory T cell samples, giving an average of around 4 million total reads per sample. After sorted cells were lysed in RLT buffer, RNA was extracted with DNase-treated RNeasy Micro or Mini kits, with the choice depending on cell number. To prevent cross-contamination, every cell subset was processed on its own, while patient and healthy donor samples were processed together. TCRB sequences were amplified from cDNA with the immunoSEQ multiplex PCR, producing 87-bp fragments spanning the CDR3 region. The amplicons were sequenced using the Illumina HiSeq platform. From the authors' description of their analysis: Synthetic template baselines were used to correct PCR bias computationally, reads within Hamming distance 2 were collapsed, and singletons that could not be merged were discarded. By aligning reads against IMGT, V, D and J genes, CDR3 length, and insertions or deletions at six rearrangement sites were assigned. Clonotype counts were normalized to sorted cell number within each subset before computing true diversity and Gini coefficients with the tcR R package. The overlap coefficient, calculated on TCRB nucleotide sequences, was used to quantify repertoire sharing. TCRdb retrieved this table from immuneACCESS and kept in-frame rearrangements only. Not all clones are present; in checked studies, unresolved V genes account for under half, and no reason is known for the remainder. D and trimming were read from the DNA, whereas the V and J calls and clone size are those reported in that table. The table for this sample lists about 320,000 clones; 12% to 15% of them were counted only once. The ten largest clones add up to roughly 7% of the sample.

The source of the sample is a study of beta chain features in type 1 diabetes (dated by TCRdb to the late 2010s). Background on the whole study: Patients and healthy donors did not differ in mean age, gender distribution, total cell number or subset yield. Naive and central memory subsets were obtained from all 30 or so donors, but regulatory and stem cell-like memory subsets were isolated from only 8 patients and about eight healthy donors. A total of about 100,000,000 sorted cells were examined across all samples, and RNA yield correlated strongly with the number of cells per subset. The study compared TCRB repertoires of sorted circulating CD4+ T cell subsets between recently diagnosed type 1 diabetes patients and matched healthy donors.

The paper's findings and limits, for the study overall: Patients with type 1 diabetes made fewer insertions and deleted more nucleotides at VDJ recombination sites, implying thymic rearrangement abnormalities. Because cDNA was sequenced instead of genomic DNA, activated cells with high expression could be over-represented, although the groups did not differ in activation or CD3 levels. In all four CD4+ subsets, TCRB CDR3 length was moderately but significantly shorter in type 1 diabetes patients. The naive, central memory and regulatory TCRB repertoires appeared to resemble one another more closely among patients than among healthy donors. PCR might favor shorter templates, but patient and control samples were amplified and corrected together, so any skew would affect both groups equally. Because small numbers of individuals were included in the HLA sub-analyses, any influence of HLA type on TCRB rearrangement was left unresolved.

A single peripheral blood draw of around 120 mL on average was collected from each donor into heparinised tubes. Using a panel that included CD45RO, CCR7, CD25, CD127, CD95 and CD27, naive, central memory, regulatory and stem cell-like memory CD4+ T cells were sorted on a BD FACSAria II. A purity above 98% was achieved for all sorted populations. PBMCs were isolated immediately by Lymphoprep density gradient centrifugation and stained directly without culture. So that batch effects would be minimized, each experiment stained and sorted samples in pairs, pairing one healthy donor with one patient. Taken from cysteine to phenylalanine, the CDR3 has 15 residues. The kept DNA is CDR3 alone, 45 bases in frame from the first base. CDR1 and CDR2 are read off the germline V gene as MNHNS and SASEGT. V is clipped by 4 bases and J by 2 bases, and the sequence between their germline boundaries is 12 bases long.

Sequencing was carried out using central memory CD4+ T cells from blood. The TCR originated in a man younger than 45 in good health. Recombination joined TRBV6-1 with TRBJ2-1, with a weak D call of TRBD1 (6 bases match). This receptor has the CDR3 CASSGGRGPYNEQFF. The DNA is TGTGCCAGCAGTGGGGGCAGGGGACCCTACAATGAGCAGTTCTTC.